Below, one T cell receptor (beta chain) is given with its context. Its cognate antigen is unknown. Libraries were prepared by immunoSEQ multiplex PCR; TCRdb keeps only in-frame clonotypes and omits some of them. Among about 2.4 million clones listed, approximately 93% were seen once. The entry originates in a study of shared clonotypes between healthy human individuals. CDR3 length equals 15 residues. The V end was cut by 8 bases, the J end by 6 bases, with 23 bases between. Study-wide findings and caveats: Sharing across four donors was highest in naive CD4 (approximately 5%) and lowest in memory CD8 (roughly 0.4%).

The sequenced sample consisted of naive CD4+ T cells from PBMCs. Subset meaning: CD45RA+ positively selected. The chain has TRBV6-7 and TRBJ2-7, with D unclear. TRBV6-7 is marked as an open reading frame, function uncertain. This clonotype originated in a man between 18 and 29 years old in good health. Some clones in this sample may be carry-over from other donors' samples. CDR3: CASGKKTTTWAEQYF. The CDR3 bases are TGTGCCAGCGGCAAAAAGACAACTACATGGGCCGAGCAGTACTTC.